This T cell receptor beta chain was recorded in a study of blood T cell repertoires in COVID-19. Study in general: Both acute and convalescent COVID-19 samples were obtained from the United States, Italy and Spain. PBMCs, B-cell-depleted T cells, or T cells were the source of the cDNA or gDNA that made up the material.

Original processing notes: Estimation of nucleated cell counts relied on the amplification of reference gene primers. Produced via immunoSEQ multiplex PCR; TCRdb's table is partial and in-frame only. For V, J and clone size, that table is used; D and trimming come from the DNA. The sample has about 170,000 clones; 60% to 85% are singletons. Looked up from germline, CDR1 is LGHDT and CDR2 is YNNKEL (reference sequence). V gave up 0 bases and J gave up 1 base; unmatched junction bases: 6. The CDR3 consists of 17 residues. Sequencing input: peripheral blood. The V gene is TRBV3-1 (or the pseudogene TRBV3-2), the J gene TRBJ1-1, with 9 bases that match TRBD1. This TCR was recovered from a man in his sixties with acute or convalescent COVID-19. CDR3 DNA: TGTGCCAGCAGCCAAGATGATATGGGACAGGGGAACACTGAAGCTTTCTTT. This encodes CASSQDDMGQGNTEAFF.